This T cell receptor beta chain appears in the sequencing data of a study of monozygotic twins with inflammatory bowel disease. Study findings and constraints: Telling different T cell subtypes apart from each other was not possible. Similarity of repertoires did not differ between concordant and discordant twins, possibly from limited power.

The authors ran two nested PCRs of around 15 and 10 cycles on TCRalpha and TCRbeta cDNA. No DNA is given; TCRdb re-called the 5' RACE reads and lists each CDR3 protein once. This sample's table has hundreds of thousands of distinct CDR3 sequences. As concerns this clonotype: Its antigen remains unidentified.

The clonotype comes from a human donor with ulcerative colitis or Crohn's disease, or a healthy co-twin of an affected twin (not recorded which). The specimen sequenced was blood.

The CDR3 protein is CASSFDRGGQETQYF. V and J are TRBV7-2 and TRBJ2-5; TCRdb names TRBD1, which stays unverified in the absence of DNA. This CDR3 comprises 15 residues. Germline V gene lookup returns CDR1 SGHTA and CDR2 FQGNSA.